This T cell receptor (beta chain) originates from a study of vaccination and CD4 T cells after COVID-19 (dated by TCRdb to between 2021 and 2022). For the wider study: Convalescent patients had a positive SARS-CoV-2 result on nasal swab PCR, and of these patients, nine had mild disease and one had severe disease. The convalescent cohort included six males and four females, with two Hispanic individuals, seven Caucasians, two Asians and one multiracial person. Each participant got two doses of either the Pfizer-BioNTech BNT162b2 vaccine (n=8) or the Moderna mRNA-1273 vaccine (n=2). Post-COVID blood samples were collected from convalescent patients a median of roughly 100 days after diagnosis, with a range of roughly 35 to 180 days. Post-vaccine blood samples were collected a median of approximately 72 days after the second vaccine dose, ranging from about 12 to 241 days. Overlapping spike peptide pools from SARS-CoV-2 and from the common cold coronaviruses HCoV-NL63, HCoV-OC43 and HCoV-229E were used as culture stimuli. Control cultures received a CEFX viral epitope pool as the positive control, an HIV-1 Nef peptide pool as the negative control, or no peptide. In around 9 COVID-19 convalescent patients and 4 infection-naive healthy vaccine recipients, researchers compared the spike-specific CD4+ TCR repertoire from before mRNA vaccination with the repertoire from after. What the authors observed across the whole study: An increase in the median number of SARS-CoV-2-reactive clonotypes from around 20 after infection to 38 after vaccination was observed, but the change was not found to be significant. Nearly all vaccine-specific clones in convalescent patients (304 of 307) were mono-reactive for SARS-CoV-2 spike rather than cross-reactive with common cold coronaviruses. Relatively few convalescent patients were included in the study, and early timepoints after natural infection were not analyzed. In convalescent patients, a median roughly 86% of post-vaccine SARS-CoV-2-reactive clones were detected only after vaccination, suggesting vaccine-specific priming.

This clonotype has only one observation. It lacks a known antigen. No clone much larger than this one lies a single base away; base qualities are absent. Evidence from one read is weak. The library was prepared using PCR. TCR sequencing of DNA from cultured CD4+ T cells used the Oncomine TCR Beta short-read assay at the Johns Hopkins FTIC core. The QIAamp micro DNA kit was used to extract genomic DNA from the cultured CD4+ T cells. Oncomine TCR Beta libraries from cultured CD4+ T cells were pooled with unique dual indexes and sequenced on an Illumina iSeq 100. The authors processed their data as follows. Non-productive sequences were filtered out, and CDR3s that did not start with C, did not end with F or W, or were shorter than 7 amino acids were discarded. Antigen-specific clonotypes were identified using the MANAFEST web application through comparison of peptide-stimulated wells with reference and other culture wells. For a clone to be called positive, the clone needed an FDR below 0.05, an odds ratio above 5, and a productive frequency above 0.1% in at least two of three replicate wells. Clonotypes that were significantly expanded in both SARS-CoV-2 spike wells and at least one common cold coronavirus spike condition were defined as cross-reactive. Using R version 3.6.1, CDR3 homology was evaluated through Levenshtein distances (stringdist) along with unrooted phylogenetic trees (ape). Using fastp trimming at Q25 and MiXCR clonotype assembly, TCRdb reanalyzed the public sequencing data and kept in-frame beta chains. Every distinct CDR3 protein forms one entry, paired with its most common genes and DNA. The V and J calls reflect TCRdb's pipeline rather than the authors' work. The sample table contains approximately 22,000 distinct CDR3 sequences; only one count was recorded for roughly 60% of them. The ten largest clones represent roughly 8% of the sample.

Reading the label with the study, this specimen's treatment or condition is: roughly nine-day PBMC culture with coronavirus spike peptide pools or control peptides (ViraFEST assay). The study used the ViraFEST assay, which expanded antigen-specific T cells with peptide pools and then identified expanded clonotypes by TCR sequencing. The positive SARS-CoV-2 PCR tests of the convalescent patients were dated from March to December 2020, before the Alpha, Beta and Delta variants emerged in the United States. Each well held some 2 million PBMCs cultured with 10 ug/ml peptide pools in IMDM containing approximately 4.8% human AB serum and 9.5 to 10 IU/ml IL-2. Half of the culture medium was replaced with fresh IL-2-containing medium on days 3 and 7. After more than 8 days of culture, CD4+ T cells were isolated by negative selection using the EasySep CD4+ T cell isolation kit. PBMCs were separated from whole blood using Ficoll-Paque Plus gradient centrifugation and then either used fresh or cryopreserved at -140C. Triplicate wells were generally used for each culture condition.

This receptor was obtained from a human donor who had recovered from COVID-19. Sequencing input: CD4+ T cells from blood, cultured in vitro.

CDR3 sequence: CASSLTGLTAYEQYF. The base sequence is TGTGCCAGCAGCTTGACGGGACTTACGGCCTACGAGCAGTACTTC. This receptor chain uses TRBV7-9 and TRBJ2-7; the D segment could be TRBD2, given 6 matching bases. CDR1 and CDR2 are read off the germline V gene (reference sequence) as SEHNR and FQNEAQ. Its CDR3 holds 15 amino acids, cysteine through phenylalanine. Only CDR3 DNA is held: 45 bases, read in frame from base 1. Between the V and J ends, shortened by 3 bases and 2 bases respectively, the junction contains 14 bases.